This entry is about one TCR beta chain. The data originate from a study of T cells in tumors after PD-1 blockade. Assay used: immunoSEQ multiplex PCR; TCRdb lists only in-frame clones, some missing. In the table there are approximately 13,000 clones, over 80% of which are singletons. The germline V and J ends were trimmed by 4 bases and 0 bases, with 17 bases remaining between them. The CDR3 contains 16 residues. Germline CDR1 is SGHRS and CDR2 is YFSETQ. This sequence joins TRBV5-1 and TRBJ2-7; a weak D match, TRBD1 (6 bases). The sequencing used PBMCs, collected after anti-PD-1 treatment. The sequence came from a human donor with basal cell carcinoma. The CDR3 nucleotides are TGCGCCAGCAGCCAATTGGCAGGGGCCAACTCCTACGAGCAGTACTTC. Translating gives CASSQLAGANSYEQYF.